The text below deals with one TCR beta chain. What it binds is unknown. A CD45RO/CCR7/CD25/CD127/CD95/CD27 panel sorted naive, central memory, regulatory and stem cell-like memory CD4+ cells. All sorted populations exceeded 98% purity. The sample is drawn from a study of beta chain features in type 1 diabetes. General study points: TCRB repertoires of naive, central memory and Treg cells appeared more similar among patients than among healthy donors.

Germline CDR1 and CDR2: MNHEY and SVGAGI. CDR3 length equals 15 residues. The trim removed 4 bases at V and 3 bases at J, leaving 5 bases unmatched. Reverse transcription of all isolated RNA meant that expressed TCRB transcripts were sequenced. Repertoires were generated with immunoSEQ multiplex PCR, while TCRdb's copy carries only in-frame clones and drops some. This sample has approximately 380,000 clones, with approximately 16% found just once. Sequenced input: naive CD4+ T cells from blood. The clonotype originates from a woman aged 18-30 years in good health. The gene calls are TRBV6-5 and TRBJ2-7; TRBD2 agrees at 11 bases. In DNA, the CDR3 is TGTGCCAGCAGTTTTTTAGGGACTAGCGGCTACGAGCAGTACTTC. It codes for CASSFLGTSGYEQYF.